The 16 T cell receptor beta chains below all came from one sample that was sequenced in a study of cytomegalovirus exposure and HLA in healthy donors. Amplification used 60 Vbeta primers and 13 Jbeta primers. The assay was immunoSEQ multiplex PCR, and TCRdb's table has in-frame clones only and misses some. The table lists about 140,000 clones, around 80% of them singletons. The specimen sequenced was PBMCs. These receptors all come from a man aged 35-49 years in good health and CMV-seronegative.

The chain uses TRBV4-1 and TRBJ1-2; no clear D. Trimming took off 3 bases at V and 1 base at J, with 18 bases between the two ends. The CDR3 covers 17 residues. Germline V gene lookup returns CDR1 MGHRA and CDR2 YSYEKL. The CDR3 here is CASSQDSRESSNYGYTF. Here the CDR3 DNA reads TGCGCCAGCAGCCAGGACTCTAGGGAAAGTAGTAACTATGGCTACACCTTC.

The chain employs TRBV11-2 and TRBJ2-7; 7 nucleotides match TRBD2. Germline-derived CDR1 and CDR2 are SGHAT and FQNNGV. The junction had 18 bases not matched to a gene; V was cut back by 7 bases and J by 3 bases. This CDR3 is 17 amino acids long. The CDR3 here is CASTPLARMGGYYEQYF. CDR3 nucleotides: TGTGCCAGCACCCCCCTCGCACGAATGGGAGGGTACTACGAGCAGTACTTC. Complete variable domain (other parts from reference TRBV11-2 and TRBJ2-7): EAGVAQSPRYKIIEKRQSVAFWCNPISGHATLYWYQQILGQGPKLLIQFQNNGVVDDSQLPKDRFSAERLKGVDSTLKIQPAKLEDSAVYLCASTPLARMGGYYEQYFGPGTRLTVT.

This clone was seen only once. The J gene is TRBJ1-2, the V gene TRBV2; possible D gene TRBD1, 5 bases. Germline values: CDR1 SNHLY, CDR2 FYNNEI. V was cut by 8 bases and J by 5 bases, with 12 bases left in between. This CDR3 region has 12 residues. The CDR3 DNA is TGTGCCAGCGGGACTGCTATATATGGCTACACCTTC. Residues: CASGTAIYGYTF.

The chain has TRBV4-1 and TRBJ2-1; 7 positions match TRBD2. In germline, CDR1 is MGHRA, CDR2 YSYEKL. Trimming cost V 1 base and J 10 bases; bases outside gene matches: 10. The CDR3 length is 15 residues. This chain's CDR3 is CASSQGTSLAGEQFF. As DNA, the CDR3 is TGCGCCAGCAGCCAAGGGACTAGTCTAGCTGGGGAGCAGTTCTTC.

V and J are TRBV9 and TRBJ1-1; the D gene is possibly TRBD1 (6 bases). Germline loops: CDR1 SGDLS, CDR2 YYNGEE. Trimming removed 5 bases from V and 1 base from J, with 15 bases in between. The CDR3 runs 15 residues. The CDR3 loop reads CASSRTTGKNTEAFF. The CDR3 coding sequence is TGTGCCAGCAGTCGAACCACAGGGAAGAACACTGAAGCTTTCTTT.

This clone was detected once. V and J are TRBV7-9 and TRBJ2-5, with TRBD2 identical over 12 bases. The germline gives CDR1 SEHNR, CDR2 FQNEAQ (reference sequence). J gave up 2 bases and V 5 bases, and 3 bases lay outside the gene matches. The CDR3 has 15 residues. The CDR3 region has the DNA TGTGCCAGCAGCCGGACTAGCGGGGTTCAAGAGACCCAGTACTTC. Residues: CASSRTSGVQETQYF.

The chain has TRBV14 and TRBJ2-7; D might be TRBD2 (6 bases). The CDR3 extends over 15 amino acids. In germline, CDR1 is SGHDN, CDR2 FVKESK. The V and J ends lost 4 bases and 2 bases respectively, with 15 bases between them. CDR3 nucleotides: TGTGCCAGCAGCCGAGTCAGGCCGGGGGCCTACGAGCAGTACTTC. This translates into CASSRVRPGAYEQYF.

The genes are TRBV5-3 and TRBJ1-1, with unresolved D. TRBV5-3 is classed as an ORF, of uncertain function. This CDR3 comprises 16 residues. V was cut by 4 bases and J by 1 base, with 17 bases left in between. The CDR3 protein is CARSPPRRARNTEAFF. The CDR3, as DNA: TGTGCCAGAAGCCCGCCCAGGAGGGCGCGGAACACTGAAGCTTTCTTT.

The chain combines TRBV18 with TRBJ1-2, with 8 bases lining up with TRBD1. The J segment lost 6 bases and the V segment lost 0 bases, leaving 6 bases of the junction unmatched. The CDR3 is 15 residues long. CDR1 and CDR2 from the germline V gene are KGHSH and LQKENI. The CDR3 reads CASSPPGGQGDGYTF. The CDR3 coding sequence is TGTGCCAGCTCACCACCGGGTGGACAGGGAGATGGCTACACCTTC.

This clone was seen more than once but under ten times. CDR3 residues: CASSYVEFTDTGELFF. Here the CDR3 DNA reads TGTGCCAGCAGTTACGTGGAATTCACAGACACCGGGGAGCTGTTTTTT. The chain has TRBV6-5 and TRBJ2-2, with D hard to call. There are 16 residues in the CDR3. V was pared by 2 bases and J by 3 bases, with 13 bases between. Germline assignment: CDR1 MNHEY and CDR2 SVGAGI.

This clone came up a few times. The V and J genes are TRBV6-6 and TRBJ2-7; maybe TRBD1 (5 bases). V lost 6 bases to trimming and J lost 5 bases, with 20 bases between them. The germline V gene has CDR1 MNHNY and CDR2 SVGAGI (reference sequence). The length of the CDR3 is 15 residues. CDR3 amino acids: CASRKATLQGHEQYF. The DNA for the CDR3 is TGTGCCAGCAGGAAAGCCACACTGCAGGGCCACGAGCAGTACTTC.

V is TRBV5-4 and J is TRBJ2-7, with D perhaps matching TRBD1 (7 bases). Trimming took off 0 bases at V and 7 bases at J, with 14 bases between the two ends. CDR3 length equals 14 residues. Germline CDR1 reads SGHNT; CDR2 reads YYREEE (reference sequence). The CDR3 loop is CASSLAQGGGEQYF. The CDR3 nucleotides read TGTGCCAGCAGCTTGGCTCAGGGGGGCGGAGAGCAGTACTTC.

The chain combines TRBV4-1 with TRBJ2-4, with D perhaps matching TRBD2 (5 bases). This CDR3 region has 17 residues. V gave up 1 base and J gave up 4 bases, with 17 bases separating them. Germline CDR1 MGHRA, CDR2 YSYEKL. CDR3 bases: TGCGCCAGCAGCCAAGTAATTCCGGGGATAGCGAAAAACATTCAGTACTTC. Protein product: CASSQVIPGIAKNIQYF.

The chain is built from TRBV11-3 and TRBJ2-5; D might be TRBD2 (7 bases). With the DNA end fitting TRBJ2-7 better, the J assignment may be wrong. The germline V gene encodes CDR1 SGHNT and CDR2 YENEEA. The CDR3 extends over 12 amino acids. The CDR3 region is CANGGHIYEQYF. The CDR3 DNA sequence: TGTGCCAACGGGGGGCACATCTACGAGCAGTACTTC.

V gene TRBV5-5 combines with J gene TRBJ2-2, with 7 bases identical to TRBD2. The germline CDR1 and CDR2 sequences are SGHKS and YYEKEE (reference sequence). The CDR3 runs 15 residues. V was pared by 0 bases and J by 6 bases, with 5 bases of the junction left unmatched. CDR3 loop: CASSLVGRAPGELFF. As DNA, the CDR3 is TGTGCCAGCAGCTTGGTGGGGAGGGCCCCCGGGGAGCTGTTTTTT.

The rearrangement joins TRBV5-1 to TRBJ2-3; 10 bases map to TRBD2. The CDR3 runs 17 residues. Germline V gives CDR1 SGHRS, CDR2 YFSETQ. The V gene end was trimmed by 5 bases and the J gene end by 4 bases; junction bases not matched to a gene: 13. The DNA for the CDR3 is TGCGCCAGCAGGAACCCTCAATCTAGCGGGGGACCAGATACGCAGTATTTT. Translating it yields CASRNPQSSGGPDTQYF.